The 17 T cell receptor beta chains below come from one sample, sequenced in a study of T cell repertoires in cytomegalovirus infection. These TCRs are of unknown antigen specificity. In TCRdb, the reads were re-called with MiXCR into one record per CDR3 protein. The sample has approximately 730,000 distinct CDR3 sequences, about 27% seen once. Sequenced material: cultured CD8+ T cells from PBMCs, taken from culture after CMV antigen stimulation. The receptor source for this set is a human donor in good health (CMV status not recorded). Some clones in this sample may be carry-over from other donors' samples.

The chain combines TRBV7-2 with TRBJ2-3, with no clear D. The CDR3 has 14 amino acids. V was clipped by 4 bases and J by 3 bases, with 11 bases between them. Germline V gene lookup returns CDR1 SGHTA and CDR2 FQGNSA. This chain's CDR3 is CASSSYEETDTQYF. DNA of the CDR3: TGTGCCAGCAGCTCCTATGAGGAGACAGATACGCAGTATTTT.

This clonotype was counted at least ten times. The chain joins TRBV11-2 to TRBJ1-1, with D perhaps matching TRBD1 (5 bases). CDR1 and CDR2 (germline): SGHAT, FQNNGV. V was pared by 2 bases and J by 13 bases, with 26 bases between. The CDR3 consists of 16 residues. CDR3 amino acids: CASSLFLKGDYEKNFF. The CDR3 DNA reads TGTGCCAGCAGCTTATTTCTCAAAGGGGACTACGAGAAAAATTTCTTT.

Comments on this clonotype: One end of the junction is discordant with germline, which a read error may explain. The V gene is TRBV4-1, the J gene TRBJ1-2, with D uncertain. Germline loops: CDR1 MGHRA, CDR2 YSYEKL. This CDR3 has 13 amino acids. CDR3 residues: CASSQDLGYGYTF. The CDR3 bases are TGTGCCAGCAGCCAAGATTTGGGGTATGGCTACACCTTC.

The rearrangement joins TRBV5-5 to TRBJ2-7, with D hard to call. The germline V gene encodes CDR1 SGHKS and CDR2 YYEKEE (reference sequence). Trimming took 2 bases from V and 4 from J, leaving 13 bases between them. There are 14 residues in the CDR3. The chain's CDR3 is CASSFLGLGYEQYF. CDR3 in DNA: TGTGCCAGCAGCTTCCTGGGATTGGGGTACGAGCAGTACTTC. Complete variable domain (other parts from reference TRBV5-5 and TRBJ2-7): DAGVTQSPTHLIKTRGQQVTLRCSPISGHKSVSWYQQVLGQGPQFIFQYYEKEERGRGNFPDRFSARQFPNYSSELNVNALLLGDSALYLCASSFLGLGYEQYFGPGTRLTVT.

This clonotype was seen at least ten times. The V gene is TRBV7-8, the J gene TRBJ2-7; D is possibly TRBD1 (6 bases). Trimming took 5 bases from V and 5 from J, leaving 22 bases between them. CDR1 is SGHVS and CDR2 is FQNEAQ in the germline V gene. There are 16 residues in the CDR3. The CDR3 DNA is TGTGCCAGCAGCCTATTTACAGGGAAAGGAGCCCACGAGCAGTACTTC. Translating it yields CASSLFTGKGAHEQYF. The full variable domain, its missing parts supplied by reference TRBV7-8 and TRBJ2-7, is GAGVSQSPRYKVAKRGQDVALRCDPISGHVSLFWYQQALGQGPEFLTYFQNEAQLDKSGLPSDRFFAERPEGSVSTLKIQRTQQEDSAVYLCASSLFTGKGAHEQYFGPGTRLTVT.

Only a few counts were recorded for this clonotype. The V and J genes are TRBV6-1 and TRBJ2-2, with D possibly matching TRBD1 (6 bases). Germline CDR1 reads MNHNS; CDR2 reads SASEGT. This CDR3 comprises 13 residues. The V and J ends lost 5 bases and 6 bases respectively, with 10 bases between them. CDR3 DNA sequence: TGTGCCAGCAGTTATAACAGGGCCGGGGAGCTGTTTTTT. Residues: CASSYNRAGELFF.

Note on this clonotype: At one end, the junction sequence differs from germline, possibly due to a read error. V is TRBV7-8 and J is TRBJ1-5, with 7 positions matching TRBD1. Per germline, CDR1 SGHVS and CDR2 FQNEAQ. The CDR3 spans 15 residues. The CDR3 region is CASSLNRGGNQHQHF. CDR3 DNA: TGTGCCAGCAGCTTAAACAGGGGAGGGAATCAGCACCAGCATTTT.

The V and J genes are TRBV27 and TRBJ1-2, with D possibly being TRBD1 (5 bases). The CDR3 contains 13 residues. The germline gives CDR1 MNHEY, CDR2 SMNVEV (reference sequence). Trimming removed 5 bases at V and 7 bases at J, with 14 bases between. CDR3 in amino acids: CASSLSRGSGYTF. As DNA, the CDR3 is TGTGCCAGCAGTCTGTCCCGGGGCTCTGGCTACACCTTC.

The gene calls are TRBV12-5 and TRBJ1-5; TRBD1 might be the D (6 bases). The CDR3 is 16 residues long. CDR1 is LGHNT, CDR2 FRNRAP, per germline. Trimming removed 1 base from V and 3 bases from J, with 13 bases in between. The CDR3 nucleotides are TGTGCTAGTGGTTTGGCCGGGACAAGAGACAATCAGCCCCAGCATTTT. It is translated as CASGLAGTRDNQPQHF.

V gene TRBV10-3 combines with J gene TRBJ1-1; no reliable D call. This CDR3 is 13 amino acids long. Germline V gene data show CDR1 as ENHRY and CDR2 as SYGVKD. The V end lost 3 bases, the J end lost 1 base, and 6 bases lay between the germline ends. The CDR3, as DNA: TGTGCCATCAGTGACGCGGGGAACACTGAAGCTTTCTTT. It specifies CAISDAGNTEAFF.

The chain has TRBV27 and TRBJ1-2; 9 bases align to TRBD1. CDR3 length: 14 residues. From germline, CDR1 is MNHEY and CDR2 SMNVEV (reference sequence). V dropped 3 bases and J dropped 10; count of bases not matched to a gene: 9. CDR3 sequence: CASSFRDRDHAYTF. The DNA of the CDR3 is TGTGCCAGCAGTTTCCGGGACAGGGACCATGCCTACACCTTC.

The chain carries TRBV7-6 and TRBJ1-1, with 11 bases matching TRBD1. The junction had 12 bases not matched to a gene; V was cut back by 5 bases and J by 1 base. The CDR3 is 18 residues long. CDR1 and CDR2 (germline): SGHVS, FNYEAQ. This CDR3 is CASSPWGDRGIGNTEAFF. The CDR3 DNA sequence: TGTGCCAGCAGCCCCTGGGGGGACAGGGGGATCGGGAACACTGAAGCTTTCTTT. The entire variable domain, with the rest obtained from reference TRBV7-6 and TRBJ1-1, is as follows: GAGVSQSPRYKVTKRGQDVALRCDPISGHVSLYWYRQALGQGPEFLTYFNYEAQQDKSGLPNDRFSAERPEGSISTLTIQRTEQRDSAMYRCASSPWGDRGIGNTEAFFGQGTRLTVV.

This clonotype was seen just once. The rearrangement uses TRBV6-4 and TRBJ1-5; D is uncertain. The CDR3 is made up of 14 amino acids. V was pared by 3 bases and J by 5 bases, with 11 bases between. CDR1 and CDR2 from the germline V gene are MRHNA and SNTAGT. The CDR3 sequence is CASSDRAGYQPQHF. In DNA, the CDR3 is TGTGCCAGCAGTGATAGAGCGGGGTATCAGCCCCAGCATTTT.

The chain joins TRBV6-8 to TRBJ1-5; 9 bases align to TRBD1. V shed 6 bases and J 6 bases; nucleotides not matched to a gene: 6. The germline V gene has CDR1 MNHGY and CDR2 SAAAGT. The CDR3 consists of 14 residues. The CDR3 DNA reads as TGTGCCAGCAGCTTCACAGGGGGCACTCAGCCCCAGCATTTT. Translation: CASSFTGGTQPQHF.

This clonotype was detected ten times or more. V and J are TRBV12-3 or TRBV12-4 and TRBJ1-2, with D possibly being TRBD1 (6 bases). Trimming took 6 bases from V and 0 from J, leaving 14 bases between them. The CDR3 sequence is 15 residues long. CDR3 sequence (DNA): TGTGCCAGCAGCTTCACCGGGACATCTAACTATGGCTACACCTTC. Translation gives CASSFTGTSNYGYTF.

This clonotype was observed a handful of times. This rearrangement joins TRBV7-2 to TRBJ1-2; D perhaps matches TRBD1 (6 bases). The CDR3 is 16 amino acids. The germline V gene has CDR1 SGHTA and CDR2 FQGNSA. V was cut by 1 base and J by 1 base, with 13 bases left in between. This chain's CDR3 is CASSLVMTGVNYGYTF. The CDR3 DNA follows: TGTGCCAGCAGCTTAGTGATGACAGGCGTTAACTATGGCTACACCTTC. Drawing the rest from reference TRBV7-2 and TRBJ1-2, the complete variable domain is GAGVSQSPSNKVTEKGKDVELRCDPISGHTALYWYRQSLGQGLEFLIYFQGNSAPDKSGLPSDRFSAERTGGSVSTLTIQRTQQEDSAVYLCASSLVMTGVNYGYTFGSGTRLTVV.

The V and J genes are TRBV27 and TRBJ2-3; perhaps TRBD1 as D (7 bases). V was clipped by 3 bases and J by 1 base, with 14 bases between them. The CDR3 spans 16 residues. Looked up from germline, CDR1 is MNHEY and CDR2 is SMNVEV (reference sequence). The CDR3: CASSLEGASRTDTQYF. The CDR3 region has the DNA TGTGCCAGCAGTTTGGAGGGGGCGTCTCGCACAGATACGCAGTATTTT.